Listed below are T cell receptor beta chains from one sample, sequenced in a study of blood T cell repertoires in COVID-19. Here immunoSEQ multiplex PCR was the method, and the copy in TCRdb shows in-frame clones only, minus some. The sample holds 380,000 or so clones, roughly four fifths seen once. Sequencing input: peripheral blood. The receptors stem from a human donor with acute or convalescent COVID-19. The donor label of this sample is uncertain. Each CDR3 is given with its conserved first and last residue. A D gene is named only where the DNA matches it firmly.

j_call cdr3_length v_call d_call cdr3_aa
TRBJ2-1 15 TRBV27 TRBD2 CASSLRPGLADEQFF
TRBJ1-1 16 TRBV10-2 - CASSDPGERGATEAFF
TRBJ2-1 17 TRBV2 TRBD1 CASSRNFGQGAINEQFF
TRBJ1-1 13 TRBV7-9 - CASSSQMNTEAFF
TRBJ1-5 13 TRBV28 - CASSLRGYQPQHF
TRBJ2-4 14 TRBV28 TRBD1 CASSTGQGKNIQYF
TRBJ1-1 14 TRBV10-3 TRBD1 CAISEEQGITEAFF
TRBJ2-7 15 TRBV19 TRBD2 CASSIWTSGSYEQYF
TRBJ1-4 14 TRBV10-3 - CAISSTDADEKLFF
TRBJ1-1 14 TRBV9 TRBD1 CASSGSGGYTEAFF
TRBJ1-1 15 TRBV5-5 - CASSLLGSGNTEAFF
TRBJ1-1 14 TRBV2 TRBD1 CASSDLTGGNKAFF
TRBJ1-1 14 TRBV7-9 TRBD1 CASSTDRMYTEAFF
TRBJ2-7 14 TRBV27 - CASSLSVLAYEQYF
TRBJ1-1 17 TRBV11-2 TRBD1 CASSSRQGSSSNTEAFF
TRBJ1-2 13 TRBV12-3/TRBV12-4 TRBD1 CASSFDRVNGYTF
TRBJ2-2 15 TRBV19 TRBD2 CASSTASGYTGELFF
TRBJ1-6 14 TRBV3-1/TRBV3-2 TRBD1 CASSQNNRGQPLHF
TRBJ2-5 14 TRBV2 TRBD1 CARTGTGGRETQYF
TRBJ2-7 16 TRBV6-2/TRBV6-3 TRBD2 CASSPPTSGRAYEQYF
TRBJ2-6 14 TRBV11-2 - CASSLRSAANVLTF
TRBJ1-4 16 TRBV5-1 - CASSLGGKGGYEKLFF
TRBJ2-7 14 TRBV25-1 TRBD2 CASGGDPSPYEQYF
TRBJ1-2 12 TRBV6-5 - CASSLDSYGYTF
TRBJ1-6 13 TRBV7-6 - CASSLGDVSPLHF
TRBJ1-6 17 TRBV6-1 - CASSARGGTGANSPLHF
TRBJ2-3 16 TRBV9 TRBD2 CASSDSGLAGPDTQYF
TRBJ2-1 15 TRBV7-8 - CASSYSQVGHNEQFF
TRBJ2-3 17 TRBV11-2 TRBD2 CASSLDLLSGRFDTQYF
TRBJ1-5 15 TRBV5-8 - CASSWQGYSNQPQHF
TRBJ2-3 15 TRBV28 - CASRTPLGATDTQYF
TRBJ2-7 12 TRBV21-1 - CASARGKDEQYF
TRBJ1-1 15 TRBV4-2 TRBD1 CASSQGQGADKIAFF
TRBJ2-1 16 TRBV6-2/TRBV6-3 - CASSYDGSGPWNEQFF
TRBJ1-1 14 TRBV9 - CASSLLGGSTEAFF
TRBJ2-5 13 TRBV6-5 - CASRGGRQETQYF
TRBJ2-1 17 TRBV4-1 - CASSLRQSSSSYNEQFF
TRBJ2-4 13 TRBV19 - CASSTVAKNIQYF
TRBJ1-2 13 TRBV28 TRBD1 CATENRGGYGYTF